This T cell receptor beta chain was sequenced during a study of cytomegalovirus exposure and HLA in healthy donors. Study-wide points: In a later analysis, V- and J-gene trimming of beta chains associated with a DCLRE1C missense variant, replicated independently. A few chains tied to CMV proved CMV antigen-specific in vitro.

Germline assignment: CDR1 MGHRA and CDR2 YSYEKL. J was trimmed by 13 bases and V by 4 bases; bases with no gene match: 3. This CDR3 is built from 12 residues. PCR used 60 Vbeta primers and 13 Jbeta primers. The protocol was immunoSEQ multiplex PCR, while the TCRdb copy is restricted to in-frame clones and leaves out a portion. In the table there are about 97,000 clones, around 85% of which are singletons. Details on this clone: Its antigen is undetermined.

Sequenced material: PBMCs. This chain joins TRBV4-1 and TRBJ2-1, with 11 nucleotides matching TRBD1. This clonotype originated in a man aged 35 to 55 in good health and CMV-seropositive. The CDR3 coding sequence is TGCGCCAGCAGCCCGGACAGGGGGCGACAGTTCTTC. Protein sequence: CASSPDRGRQFF.